One and the same sample provided the 20 T cell receptor beta chains below, sequenced in a study of blood T cell repertoires in COVID-19. Profiled with immunoSEQ multiplex PCR; TCRdb holds only in-frame clones, not every one. The table includes about 260,000 clones, 84% detected once. Sequenced: peripheral blood. The receptor source for this set is a man aged 55 to 69 with acute or convalescent COVID-19.

V gene TRBV6-6 combines with J gene TRBJ2-7; D gene ambiguous. Germline CDR1 MNHNY, CDR2 SVGAGI (reference sequence). CDR3 length: 14 residues. V shed 3 bases and J shed 0 bases, with 9 bases lying between them. CDR3: CASSYSGSSYEQYF. CDR3 sequence (DNA): TGTGCCAGCAGTTATTCGGGTAGCTCCTACGAGCAGTACTTC.

The chain is built from TRBV20-1 and TRBJ2-7, with TRBD2 matching over 7 bases. CDR3 length: 13 amino acids. The germline V gene has CDR1 DFQATT and CDR2 SNEGSKA (reference sequence). Unmatched junction bases numbered 5, after V lost 3 bases and J lost 3 bases. The CDR3 DNA reads as TGCAGTGCTAGTAGGCCTAGCGGCTACGAGCAGTACTTC. Its protein product is CSASRPSGYEQYF.

The chain combines TRBV19 with TRBJ2-4, with 13 bases matching TRBD2. CDR1 and CDR2 from the germline V gene are LNHDA and SQIVND (reference sequence). This CDR3 is built from 18 residues. J gave up 4 bases and V 3 bases, and 9 bases lay outside the gene matches. CDR3: CASSMELAGGIGKNIQYF. CDR3 coding DNA: TGTGCCAGTAGTATGGAACTAGCGGGAGGGATTGGGAAAAACATTCAGTACTTC. The variable domain in full, with the rest retrieved from reference TRBV19 and TRBJ2-4, is DGGITQSPKYLFRKEGQNVTLSCEQNLNHDAMYWYRQDPGQGLRLIYYSQIVNDFQKGDIAEGYSVSREKKESFPLTVTSAQKNPTAFYLCASSMELAGGIGKNIQYFGAGTRLSVL.

The chain uses TRBV4-1 and TRBJ2-7; TRBD1 is a possible D gene (5 bases). This CDR3 spans 17 amino acids. The ends were cut back, 0 bases at V and 0 bases at J, with 15 bases in the middle. Germline V gene lookup returns CDR1 MGHRA and CDR2 YSYEKL. CDR3 sequence reads: CASSQEGASSSSYEQYF. DNA for the CDR3: TGCGCCAGCAGCCAAGAAGGGGCCTCTTCGAGCTCCTACGAGCAGTACTTC.

This sequence joins TRBV5-4 and TRBJ1-1; 7 nucleotides match TRBD1. The CDR3 loop spans 16 amino acids. The trim removed 4 bases at V and 4 bases at J, leaving 13 bases unmatched. Germline V CDR1 and CDR2: SGHNT, YYREEE (reference sequence). The CDR3 DNA reads TGTGCCAGCAGCGTCGGACAGGTAAAGAGGAGCACTGAAGCTTTCTTT. This codes for CASSVGQVKRSTEAFF. Full variable domain (outside the CDR3, taken from reference TRBV5-4 and TRBJ1-1): ETGVTQSPTHLIKTRGQQVTLRCSSQSGHNTVSWYQQALGQGPQFIFQYYREEENGRGNFPPRFSGLQFPNYSSELNVNALELDDSALYLCASSVGQVKRSTEAFFGQGTRLTVV.

Notes on this clone: A junction boundary mismatches the germline segment, possibly from a read error. The V call is TRBV24-1, the J call TRBJ2-1; 10 nucleotides line up with TRBD2. The CDR3 has 15 amino acids. Germline V gene lookup returns CDR1 KGHDR and CDR2 SFDVKD. CDR3: CATGDPAGGVDEQFF. The CDR3 nucleotides read TGTGCCACCGGTGATCCAGCGGGAGGGGTCGATGAGCAGTTCTTC.

This chain links TRBV3-1 (or the pseudogene TRBV3-2) with TRBJ2-5, with D tentatively TRBD1 (6 bases). With 1 base removed from V and 1 base from J, the gap between germline ends came to 16 bases. CDR1 and CDR2 (germline): LGHDT, YNNKEL (reference sequence). This CDR3 spans 17 amino acids. The CDR3 nucleotides read TGTGCCAGCAGCCAAGGAGATTACAGGGCCCCCCAAGAGACCCAGTACTTC. Protein: CASSQGDYRAPQETQYF.

The J gene is TRBJ2-7, the V gene TRBV20-1; a weak D match, TRBD2 (6 bases). CDR1 DFQATT and CDR2 SNEGSKA come from the germline V gene (reference sequence). The CDR3 is 15 residues long. Trimming pared 3 bases from V and 3 bases from J, leaving 18 bases between. The CDR3 coding sequence is TGCAGTGCTAGTAACACGGGGGACCCTATCTACGAGCAGTACTTC. Translation gives CSASNTGDPIYEQYF.

V is TRBV7-2 and J is TRBJ1-2, with D tentatively TRBD1 (6 bases). Trimming cost V 5 bases and J 8 bases, with 18 bases left between them. This CDR3 is 14 amino acids long. CDR1 and CDR2 from the germline V gene are SGHTA and FQGNSA. This CDR3 is CASSEIQGVNGYTF. Here the CDR3 DNA reads TGTGCCAGCAGCGAAATACAGGGAGTGAACGGCTACACCTTC.

The chain combines TRBV14 with TRBJ2-3; D might be TRBD2 (5 bases). Germline values: CDR1 SGHDN, CDR2 FVKESK. CDR3 size: 16 residues. V was trimmed by 6 bases and J by 3 bases, leaving 19 bases between them. The CDR3 reads CASSQRFGEGTDTQYF. In DNA form, the CDR3 reads TGTGCCAGCAGTCAAAGGTTCGGGGAAGGGACAGATACGCAGTATTTT.

In this sample, this clone turned up once. As DNA, the CDR3 is TGTGCCAGCTCACCATCAGGGGCTCACTATGGCTACACCTTC. Protein product: CASSPSGAHYGYTF. The rearrangement uses TRBV18 and TRBJ1-2, with D possibly TRBD1 on 6 matching bases. The V end lost 2 bases, the J end lost 3 bases, and 10 bases lay between the germline ends. Germline V gives CDR1 KGHSH, CDR2 LQKENI. The CDR3 sequence is 14 residues long. Full variable domain (missing parts from reference TRBV18 and TRBJ1-2): NAGVMQNPRHLVRRRGQEARLRCSPMKGHSHVYWYRQLPEEGLKFMVYLQKENIIDESGMPKERFSAEFPKEGPSILRIQQVVRGDSAAYFCASSPSGAHYGYTFGSGTRLTVV.

The chain recombines TRBV3-1 (or the pseudogene TRBV3-2) with TRBJ1-2; 9 nucleotides agree with TRBD1. This CDR3 is built from 14 residues. Germline V CDR1 and CDR2: LGHDT, YNNKEL (reference sequence). After removal of 4 bases from V and 5 bases from J, the junction contained 5 bases not matched to a gene. The CDR3 sequence: CASSRGQGEYGYTF. CDR3 nucleotide sequence: TGTGCCAGCAGCCGGGGACAGGGTGAATATGGCTACACCTTC.

This chain joins TRBV25-1 and TRBJ2-7, with TRBD2 matching 9 bases. Per the germline V gene, CDR1 is MGHDK and CDR2 is SYGVNS. This CDR3 contains 15 residues. The ends lost 2 bases at V and 3 bases at J; junction bases unmatched: 5. This CDR3 reads CASSEGTSIGYEQYF. CDR3 DNA sequence: TGTGCCAGCAGTGAAGGGACTAGCATCGGCTACGAGCAGTACTTC.

The chain combines TRBV19 with TRBJ1-2; 12 bases align to TRBD1. CDR3 size: 14 residues. After removal of 8 bases from V and 5 bases from J, the junction contained 6 bases not matched to a gene. CDR1 and CDR2 (germline): LNHDA, SQIVND (reference sequence). The CDR3 loop is CASLTGQGAYGYTF. The CDR3 coding sequence is TGTGCCAGTCTAACGGGACAGGGGGCTTATGGCTACACCTTC.

There are a few counts of this clone. The chain links TRBV11-2 to TRBJ1-1, with D possibly being TRBD1 (5 bases). The CDR3 consists of 15 residues. Germline loops: CDR1 SGHAT, CDR2 FQNNGV. V was pared by 3 bases and J by 0 bases, with 11 bases between. CDR3 bases: TGTGCCAGCAGCTTCATCACGGGGGTGAACACTGAAGCTTTCTTT. The encoded protein is CASSFITGVNTEAFF.

This chain connects TRBV14 to TRBJ1-1, with no clear D. The CDR3 loop spans 18 amino acids. The germline V gene encodes CDR1 SGHDN and CDR2 FVKESK. V was cut by 1 base and J by 0 bases, with 18 bases left in between. DNA for the CDR3: TGTGCCAGCAGCCAAGCCTCTTACGGGAGATTCATGAACACTGAAGCTTTCTTT. It codes for CASSQASYGRFMNTEAFF. Based on the CDR3 plus reference TRBV14 and TRBJ1-1, the full variable domain is EAGVTQFPSHSVIEKGQTVTLRCDPISGHDNLYWYRRVMGKEIKFLLHFVKESKQDESGMPNNRFLAERTGGTYSTLKVQPAELEDSGVYFCASSQASYGRFMNTEAFFGQGTRLTVV.

CDR3 sequence: CASSQAQHYEQYF. CDR3 nucleotide sequence: TGTGCCAGCAGCCAAGCACAGCACTACGAGCAGTACTTC. The chain uses TRBV4-2 and TRBJ2-7; no clear D. The V gene's germline CDR1 is LGHNA and CDR2 YNFKEQ. Between the trimmed V and J ends, which lost 1 base and 3 bases, there was a span of 7 bases. CDR3 length: 13 amino acids.

The chain is built from TRBV12-3 or TRBV12-4 and TRBJ1-2, with TRBD1 as a possible D gene (5 bases). Trimming removed 6 bases from V and 6 bases from J, with 14 bases in between. The CDR3 length is 13 residues. CDR3 in amino acids: CASRPGGIDGYTF. The CDR3 coding sequence is TGTGCCAGCAGACCGGGGGGGATTGATGGCTACACCTTC.

The rearrangement joins TRBV30 to TRBJ1-5; a weak D match, TRBD1 (6 bases). CDR1 and CDR2 from the germline V gene are GTSNPN and SVGIG (reference sequence). The CDR3 sequence is 13 residues long. The V and J ends lost 3 bases and 4 bases respectively, with 10 bases between them. The CDR3 DNA follows: TGTGCCTGGAGCCAACAGGGTAATCAGCCCCAGCATTTT. Translated, it gives CAWSQQGNQPQHF. The entire variable domain, with the rest obtained from reference TRBV30 and TRBJ1-5, is as follows: SQTIHQWPATLVQPVGSPLSLECTVEGTSNPNLYWYRQAAGRGLQLLFYSVGIGQISSEVPQNLSASRPQDRQFILSSKKLLLSDSGFYLCAWSQQGNQPQHFGDGTRLSIL.

V gene TRBV7-6 combines with J gene TRBJ1-1; 8 nucleotides agree with TRBD1. The CDR3 length is 15 residues. Germline trimming cut 4 bases from V and 0 bases from J; bases unmatched to any gene: 4. Germline V CDR1 and CDR2: SGHVS, FNYEAQ. In DNA form, the CDR3 reads TGTGCCAGCAGCTCCCGGACAGGGATGAACACTGAAGCTTTCTTT. Its translation is CASSSRTGMNTEAFF.